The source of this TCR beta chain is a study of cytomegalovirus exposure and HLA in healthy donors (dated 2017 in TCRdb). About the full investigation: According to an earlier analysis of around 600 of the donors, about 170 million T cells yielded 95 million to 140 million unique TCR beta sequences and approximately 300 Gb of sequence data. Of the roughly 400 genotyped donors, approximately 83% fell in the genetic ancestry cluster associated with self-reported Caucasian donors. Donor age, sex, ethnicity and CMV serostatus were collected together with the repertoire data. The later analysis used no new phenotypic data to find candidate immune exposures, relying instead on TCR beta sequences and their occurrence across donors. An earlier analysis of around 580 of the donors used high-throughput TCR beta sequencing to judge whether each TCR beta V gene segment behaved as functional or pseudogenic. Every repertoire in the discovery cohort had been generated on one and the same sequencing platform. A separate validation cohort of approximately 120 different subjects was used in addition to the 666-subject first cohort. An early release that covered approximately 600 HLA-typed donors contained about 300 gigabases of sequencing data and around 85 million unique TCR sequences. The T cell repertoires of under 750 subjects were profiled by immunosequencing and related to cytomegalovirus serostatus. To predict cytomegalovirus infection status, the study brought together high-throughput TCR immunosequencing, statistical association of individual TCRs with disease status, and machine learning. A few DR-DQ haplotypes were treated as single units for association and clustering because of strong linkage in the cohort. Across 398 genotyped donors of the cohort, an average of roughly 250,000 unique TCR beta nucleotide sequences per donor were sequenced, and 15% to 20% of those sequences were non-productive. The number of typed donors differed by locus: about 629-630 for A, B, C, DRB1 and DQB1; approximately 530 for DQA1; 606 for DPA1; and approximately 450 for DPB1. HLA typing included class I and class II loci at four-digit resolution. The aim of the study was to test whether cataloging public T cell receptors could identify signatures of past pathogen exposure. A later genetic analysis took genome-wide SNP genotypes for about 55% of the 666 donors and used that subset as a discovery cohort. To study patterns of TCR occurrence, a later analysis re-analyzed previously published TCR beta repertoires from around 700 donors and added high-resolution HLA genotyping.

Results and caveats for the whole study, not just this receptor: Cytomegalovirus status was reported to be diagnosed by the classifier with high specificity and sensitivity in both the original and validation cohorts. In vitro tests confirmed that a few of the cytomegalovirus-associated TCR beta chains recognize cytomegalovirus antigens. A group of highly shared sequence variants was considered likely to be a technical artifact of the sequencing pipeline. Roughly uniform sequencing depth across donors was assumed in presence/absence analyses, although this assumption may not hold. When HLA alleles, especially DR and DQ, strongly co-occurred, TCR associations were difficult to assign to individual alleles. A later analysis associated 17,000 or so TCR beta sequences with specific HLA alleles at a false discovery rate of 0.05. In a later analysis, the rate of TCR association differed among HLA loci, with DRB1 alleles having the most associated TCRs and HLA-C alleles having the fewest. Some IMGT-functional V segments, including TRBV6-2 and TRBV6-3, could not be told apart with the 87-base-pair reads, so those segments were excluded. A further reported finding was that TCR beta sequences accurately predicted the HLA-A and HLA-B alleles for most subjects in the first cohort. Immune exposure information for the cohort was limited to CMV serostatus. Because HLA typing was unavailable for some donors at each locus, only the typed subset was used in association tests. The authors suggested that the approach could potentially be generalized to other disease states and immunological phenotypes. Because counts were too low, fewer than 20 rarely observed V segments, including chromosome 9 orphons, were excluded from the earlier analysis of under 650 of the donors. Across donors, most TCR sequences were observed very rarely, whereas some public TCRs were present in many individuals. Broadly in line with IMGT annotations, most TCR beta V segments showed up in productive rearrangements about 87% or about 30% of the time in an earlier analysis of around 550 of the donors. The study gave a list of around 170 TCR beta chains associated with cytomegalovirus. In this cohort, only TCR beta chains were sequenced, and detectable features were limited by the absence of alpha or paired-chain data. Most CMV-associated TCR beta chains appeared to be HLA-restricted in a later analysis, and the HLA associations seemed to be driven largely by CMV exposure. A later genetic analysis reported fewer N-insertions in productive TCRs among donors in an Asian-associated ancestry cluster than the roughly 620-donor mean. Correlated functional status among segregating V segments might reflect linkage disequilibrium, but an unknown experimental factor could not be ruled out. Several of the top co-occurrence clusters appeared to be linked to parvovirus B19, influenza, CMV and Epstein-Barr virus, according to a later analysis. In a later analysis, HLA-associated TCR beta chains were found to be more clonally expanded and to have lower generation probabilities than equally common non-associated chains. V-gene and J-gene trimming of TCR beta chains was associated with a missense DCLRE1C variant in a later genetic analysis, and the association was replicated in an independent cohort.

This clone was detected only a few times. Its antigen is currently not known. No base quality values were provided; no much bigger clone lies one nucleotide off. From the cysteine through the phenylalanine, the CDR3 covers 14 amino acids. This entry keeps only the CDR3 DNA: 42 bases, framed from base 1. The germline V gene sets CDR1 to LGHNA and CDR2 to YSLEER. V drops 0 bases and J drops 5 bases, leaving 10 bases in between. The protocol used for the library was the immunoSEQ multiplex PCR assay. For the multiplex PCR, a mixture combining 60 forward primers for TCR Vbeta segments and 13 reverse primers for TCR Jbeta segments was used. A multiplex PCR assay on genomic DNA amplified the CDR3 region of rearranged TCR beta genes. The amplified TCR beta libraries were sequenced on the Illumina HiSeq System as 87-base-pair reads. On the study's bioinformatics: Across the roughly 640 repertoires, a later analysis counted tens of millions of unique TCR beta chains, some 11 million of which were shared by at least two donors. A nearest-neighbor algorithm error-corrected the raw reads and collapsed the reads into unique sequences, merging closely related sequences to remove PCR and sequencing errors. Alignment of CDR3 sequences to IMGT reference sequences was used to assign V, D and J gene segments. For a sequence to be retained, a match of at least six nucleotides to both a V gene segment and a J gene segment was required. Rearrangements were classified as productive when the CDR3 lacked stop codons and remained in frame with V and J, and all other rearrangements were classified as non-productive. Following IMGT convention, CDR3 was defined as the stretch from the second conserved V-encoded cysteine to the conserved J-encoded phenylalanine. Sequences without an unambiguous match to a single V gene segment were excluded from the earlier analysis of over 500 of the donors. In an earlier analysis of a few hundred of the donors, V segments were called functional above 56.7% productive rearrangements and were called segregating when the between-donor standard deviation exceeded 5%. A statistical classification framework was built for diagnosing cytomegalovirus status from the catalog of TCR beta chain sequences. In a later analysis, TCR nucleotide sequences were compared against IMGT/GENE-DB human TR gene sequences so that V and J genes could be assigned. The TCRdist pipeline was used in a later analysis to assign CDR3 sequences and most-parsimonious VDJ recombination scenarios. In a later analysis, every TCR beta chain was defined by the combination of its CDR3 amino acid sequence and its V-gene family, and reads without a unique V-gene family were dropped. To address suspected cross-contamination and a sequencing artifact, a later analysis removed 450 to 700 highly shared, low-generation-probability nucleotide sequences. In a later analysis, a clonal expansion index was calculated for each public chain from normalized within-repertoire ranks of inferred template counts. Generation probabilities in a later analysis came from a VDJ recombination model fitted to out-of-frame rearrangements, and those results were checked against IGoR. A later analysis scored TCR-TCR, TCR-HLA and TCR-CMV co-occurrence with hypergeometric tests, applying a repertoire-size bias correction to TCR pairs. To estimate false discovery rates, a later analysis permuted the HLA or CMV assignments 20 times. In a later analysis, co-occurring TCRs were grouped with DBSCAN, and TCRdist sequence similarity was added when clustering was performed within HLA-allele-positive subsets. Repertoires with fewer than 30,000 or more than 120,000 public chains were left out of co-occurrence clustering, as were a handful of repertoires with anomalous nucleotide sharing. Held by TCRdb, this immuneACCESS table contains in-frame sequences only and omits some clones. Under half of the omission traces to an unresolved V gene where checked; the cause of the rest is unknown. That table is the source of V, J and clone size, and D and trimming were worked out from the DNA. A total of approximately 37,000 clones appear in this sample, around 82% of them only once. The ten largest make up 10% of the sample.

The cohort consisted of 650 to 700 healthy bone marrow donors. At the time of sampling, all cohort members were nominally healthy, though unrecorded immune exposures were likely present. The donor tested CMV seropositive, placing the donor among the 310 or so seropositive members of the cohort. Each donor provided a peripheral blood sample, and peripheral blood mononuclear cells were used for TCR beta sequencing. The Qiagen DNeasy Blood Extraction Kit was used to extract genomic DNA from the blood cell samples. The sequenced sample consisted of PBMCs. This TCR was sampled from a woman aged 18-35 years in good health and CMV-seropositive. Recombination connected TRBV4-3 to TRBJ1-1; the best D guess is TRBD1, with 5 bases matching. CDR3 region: CASSQDRVRTEAFF. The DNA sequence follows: TGCGCCAGCAGCCAAGACAGGGTAAGGACTGAAGCTTTCTTT.